This T cell receptor (beta chain) was observed in a study of neurological immune-mediated disorders. The V end was cut by 1 base, the J end by 14 bases, with 18 bases between. Germline CDR1 and CDR2: SGHTA and FQGNSA. CDR3 length: 14 residues. TCRdb fed the 5' RACE reads into MiXCR, producing one record per CDR3 protein. The data contain about 66,000 distinct CDR3 sequences, under 5% of them singletons. The unsorted libraries originated from 2 million PBMCs kept at -80 C. This clonotype came up many times. Sequencing used PBMCs. The chain employs TRBV7-2 and TRBJ2-4; TRBD1 might be the D (6 bases). The clonotype was recovered from a man aged 30-40 years with multiple sclerosis. CDR3 loop: CASSLGRAGASKYF. The CDR3 DNA sequence: TGTGCCAGCAGCTTAGGGCGGGCAGGGGCCTCTAAGTACTTC. Using reference TRBV7-2 and TRBJ2-4 for the parts outside the CDR3, the full variable domain is GAGVSQSPSNKVTEKGKDVELRCDPISGHTALYWYRQSLGQGLEFLIYFQGNSAPDKSGLPSDRFSAERTGGSVSTLTIQRTQQEDSAVYLCASSLGRAGASKYFGAGTRLSVL.